These T cell receptor beta chains were read from a single sample in a study of T cell changes during pregnancy in multiple sclerosis. Repertoires were generated with immunoSEQ multiplex PCR, while TCRdb's copy carries only in-frame clones and drops some. The repertoire has approximately 30,000 clones, 90% of them found once; the top ten carry about 10%. The sample here was CD8+ T cells from peripheral blood mononuclear cells, taken before pregnancy. All receptors derive from a female donor with multiple sclerosis, enrolled in a pregnancy study. The CDR3 runs from the conserved cysteine through the conserved F or W. A D gene is named only where the DNA matches it firmly. The size of a clone is reported for some rows only, either as once, few or many, or as a class for expanded clones.

>13|TRBV19|NA|TRBJ2-2|NA
CASSIALTGELFF
TGTGCCAGTAGTATAGCCCTTACCGGGGAGCTGTTTTTT
>12|TRBV5-1|NA|TRBJ2-7|NA
CASSEEGYEQYF
TGCGCCAGCAGCGAAGAGGGCTACGAGCAGTACTTC
>16|TRBV13|TRBD2|TRBJ2-1|once
CASTFSGGALYNEQFF
TGTGCCAGCACATTTAGCGGGGGGGCTCTCTACAATGAGCAGTTCTTC
>14|TRBV6-6|TRBD2|TRBJ2-7|once
CASSTSGRPYEQYF
TGTGCCAGCAGCACTAGCGGGAGGCCTTACGAGCAGTACTTC
>14|TRBV9|TRBD2|TRBJ2-7|NA
CASSADWEGDEQYF
TGTGCCAGCAGCGCAGACTGGGAGGGCGACGAGCAGTACTTC
>11|TRBV29-1|TRBD1|TRBJ2-5|NA
CSVGQGETQYF
TGCAGCGTGGGACAGGGAGAGACCCAGTACTTC
>13|TRBV6-5|NA|TRBJ2-2|NA
CASSLPDTGELFF
TGTGCCAGCAGTTTGCCAGACACCGGGGAGCTGTTTTTT
>15|TRBV14|TRBD2|TRBJ2-7|once
CASSQASGGPYEQYF
TGTGCCAGCAGCCAAGCGTCGGGGGGACCTTACGAGCAGTACTTC
>16|TRBV19|TRBD1|TRBJ2-7|NA
CASSGIGTALPYEQYF
TGTGCCAGTAGTGGAATAGGGACAGCGTTACCCTACGAGCAGTACTTC
>16|TRBV7-9|NA|TRBJ2-7|NA
CASSLAKQGGAYEQYF
TGTGCCAGCAGCTTAGCCAAACAGGGAGGGGCCTACGAGCAGTACTTC
>15|TRBV14|NA|TRBJ2-1|NA
CASSLTVSSYNEQFF
TGTGCCAGCAGCCTAACAGTGAGCTCCTACAATGAGCAGTTCTTC
>15|TRBV7-9|TRBD1|TRBJ2-2|NA
CASSPPGGWTGELFF
TGTGCCAGCAGCCCCCCAGGGGGCTGGACCGGGGAGCTGTTTTTT
>14|TRBV4-3|NA|TRBJ2-1|NA
CASSPRGSNNEQFF
TGCGCCAGCAGCCCAAGGGGGTCGAACAATGAGCAGTTCTTC
>18|TRBV6-1|TRBD1|TRBJ2-7|NA
CASSEAGGYEQGVHEQYF
TGTGCCAGCAGTGAAGCTGGGGGATATGAGCAGGGGGTCCACGAGCAGTACTTC
>13|TRBV6-6|NA|TRBJ1-1|few
CASSPGSRLEAFF
TGTGCCAGCAGCCCCGGATCCCGACTTGAAGCTTTCTTT
>17|TRBV2|TRBD2|TRBJ2-5|NA
CASSEAGLAGVGETQYF
TGTGCCAGCAGTGAAGCAGGTCTAGCGGGAGTAGGAGAGACCCAGTACTTC
>18|TRBV13|TRBD1|TRBJ2-7|NA
CATNHPGTGGRGPYEQYF
TGTGCCACTAACCACCCCGGGACAGGGGGAAGAGGGCCTTACGAGCAGTACTTC
>16|TRBV10-2|NA|TRBJ2-3|NA
CASSVFGTTSTDTQYF
TGCGCCAGCAGTGTCTTCGGGACAACGAGCACAGATACGCAGTATTTT
>16|TRBV21-1|NA|TRBJ2-7|NA
CASSKGGDFSTYEQYF
TGTGCCAGCAGCAAAGGGGGGGACTTCTCCACCTACGAGCAGTACTTC
>12|TRBV30|NA|TRBJ2-7|NA
CAWSQGTYEQYF
TGTGCCTGGAGCCAGGGTACCTACGAGCAGTACTTC
>14|TRBV13|NA|TRBJ2-7|NA
CASSFSLRVGEQYF
TGTGCCAGCAGCTTTAGTCTTCGGGTGGGCGAGCAGTACTTC
>15|TRBV4-1|NA|TRBJ2-1|NA
CASSPGTSWGDEQFF
TGCGCCAGCAGCCCCGGGACTTCATGGGGGGATGAGCAGTTCTTC
>18|TRBV5-4|NA|TRBJ1-1|NA
CASSGGPILGPMNTEAFF
TGTGCCAGCAGCGGCGGCCCTATTTTGGGGCCCATGAACACTGAAGCTTTCTTT
>16|TRBV30|TRBD2|TRBJ2-3|NA
CAWLTRLAGFADTQYF
TGTGCCTGGCTAACGAGACTAGCAGGATTTGCAGATACGCAGTATTTT
>14|TRBV4-1|TRBD2|TRBJ2-7|NA
CASIGGGERDEQYF
TGCGCCAGCATAGGCGGGGGAGAAAGAGACGAGCAGTACTTC
>18|TRBV11-2|TRBD2|TRBJ2-1|NA
CASSLYYGGLAGTNEQFF
TGTGCCAGCAGCTTATACTACGGGGGACTAGCGGGTACAAATGAGCAGTTCTTC
>13|TRBV27|NA|TRBJ1-5|NA
CASSLGGGQPQHF
TGTGCCAGCAGTTTAGGGGGCGGACAGCCCCAGCATTTT
>15|TRBV5-4|TRBD1|TRBJ1-1|NA
CASTNTGTGDTEAFF
TGTGCCAGTACTAATACCGGGACAGGGGACACTGAAGCTTTCTTT
>13|TRBV2|NA|TRBJ1-5|NA
CASSEVSQAKQHF
TGTGCCAGCAGTGAAGTATCGCAGGCGAAGCAGCATTTT
>15|TRBV12-5|TRBD1|TRBJ2-3|NA
CASGWAGQGKDTQYF
TGTGCTAGTGGTTGGGCGGGACAGGGGAAAGATACGCAGTATTTT
>14|TRBV25-1|NA|TRBJ2-7|NA
CASSDPGVHYEQYF
TGTGCCAGCAGTGACCCCGGGGTCCACTACGAGCAGTACTTC
>13|TRBV6-5|TRBD2|TRBJ2-7|NA
CASSYAGGYEQYF
TGTGCCAGCAGTTACGCGGGAGGCTACGAGCAGTACTTC
>16|TRBV4-1|NA|TRBJ1-2|NA
CASSQEPSGMVYGYTF
TGCGCCAGCAGCCAAGAGCCCTCCGGGATGGTCTATGGCTACACCTTC
>16|TRBV10-2|TRBD2|TRBJ2-1|once
CASRLHGGGGDNEQFF
TGCGCCAGCCGACTACACGGGGGCGGGGGGGACAATGAGCAGTTCTTC
>13|TRBV5-4|NA|TRBJ2-5|NA
CASSLDSQETQYF
TGTGCCAGCAGCTTGGACTCACAAGAGACCCAGTACTTC